The 19 T cell receptor beta chains presented below share a single source sample, sequenced in a study of patients and donors after allogeneic stem cell transplantation. Via MiXCR, TCRdb re-called the RT-PCR reads, giving one row per CDR3 protein. The data contain approximately 200,000 distinct CDR3 sequences, about 40% of them singletons. Sequencing used blood, either unsorted or a sorted T cell fraction (not recorded which). Receptor source: a human donor who was either an allogeneic HSCT recipient or a stem cell or donor lymphocyte infusion donor (not recorded which). It is not recorded whose cells these are; they may come from a transplant donor.

This chain uses TRBV12-3 or TRBV12-4 with TRBJ1-4; D may be TRBD1 (6 bases). CDR3 size: 18 residues. V lost 1 base, J lost 8 bases, and 23 bases lay in between. The CDR3 sequence: CASSLGSPGGPRAEKLFF. CDR3 nucleotides: TGTGCCAGCAGTTTAGGTTCGCCCGGGGGGCCGCGGGCGGAAAAACTGTTTTTT.

The chain couples TRBV20-1 to TRBJ1-1; TRBD1 matches at 8 bases. CDR1 is DFQATT, CDR2 SNEGSKA, per germline (reference sequence). The CDR3 is made up of 16 amino acids. Losses at the gene ends were 3 bases for V and 0 bases for J; bases not matched to a gene: 9. DNA of the CDR3: TGCAGTGCTAGCCCGGGACAGGAGATCATGAACACTGAAGCTTTCTTT. It translates to CSASPGQEIMNTEAFF.

The rearrangement links TRBV4-1 to TRBJ1-1; 12 bases are shared with TRBD1. Trimming cost V 4 bases and J 3 bases; bases outside gene matches: 6. The CDR3 has 16 amino acids. Germline V gives CDR1 MGHRA, CDR2 YSYEKL. CDR3 nucleotide sequence: TGCGCCAGCAGCCGGGACAGGGGGCGCCCGGACACTGAAGCTTTCTTT. It translates to CASSRDRGRPDTEAFF.

This chain links TRBV3-1 with TRBJ2-1; TRBD2 matches at 11 bases. The CDR3 sequence is 15 residues long. Per germline, CDR1 LGHDT and CDR2 YNNKEL (reference sequence). Trimming at V came to 4 bases and at J to 8 bases, leaving 7 bases not matched to a gene. CDR3 DNA sequence: TGTGCCAGCAGCCTTACTAGCGGGAGAGGGTATGAGCAGTTCTTC. As protein: CASSLTSGRGYEQFF.

This chain joins TRBV18 and TRBJ1-1, with TRBD1 matching 7 bases. Per germline, CDR1 KGHSH and CDR2 LQKENI. V shed 6 bases and J 4 bases; nucleotides not matched to a gene: 23. The CDR3 sequence is 19 residues long. CDR3 residues: CASSFLGPGTELEGTEAFF. CDR3 nucleotides: TGTGCCAGCTCTTTCCTGGGTCCCGGGACAGAGTTAGAGGGCACTGAAGCTTTCTTT.

The V call is TRBV7-2, the J call TRBJ1-2; D perhaps matches TRBD1 (5 bases). V lost 5 bases and J lost 0, with 16 bases in between. Germline V gives CDR1 SGHTA, CDR2 FQGNSA. This CDR3 has 16 residues. The CDR3 DNA follows: TGTGCCAGCAGCCCACCGGGGACGGCGGCTAACTATGGCTACACCTTC. Translated: CASSPPGTAANYGYTF.

The rearrangement uses TRBV10-3 and TRBJ1-1, with 8 bases that match TRBD1. CDR3 length: 13 amino acids. With V trimmed by 6 bases and J by 8 bases, 8 bases remained unmatched. Germline V gene data show CDR1 as ENHRY and CDR2 as SYGVKD. The CDR3 bases are TGTGCCATCAGGCAGACAGGGGCGGAGGAAGCTTTCTTT. Translation: CAIRQTGAEEAFF.

The chain has TRBV6-4 and TRBJ2-4; possible D gene TRBD2, 6 bases. V lost 2 bases to trimming and J lost 8 bases, with 10 bases between them. The length of the CDR3 is 13 residues. Germline loops: CDR1 MRHNA, CDR2 SNTAGT. In DNA form, the CDR3 reads TGTGCCAGCAGTGACAACCCGGGGGACATTCAGTACTTC. It is translated as CASSDNPGDIQYF.

The DNA for the CDR3 is TGTGCCAGCAGCTCCCCCACCAGACAGGGTAGCTCCTACGAGCAGTACTTC. Translating it yields CASSSPTRQGSSYEQYF. This chain connects TRBV7-9 to TRBJ2-7, with 7 bases that match TRBD1. Trimming took 4 bases from V and 0 from J; bases not matched to a gene: 12. Germline-derived CDR1 and CDR2 are SEHNR and FQNEAQ (reference sequence). CDR3 size: 17 residues.

V gene TRBV4-3 combines with J gene TRBJ1-4, with D possibly matching TRBD1 (5 bases). Germline V gene lookup returns CDR1 LGHNA and CDR2 YSLEER. V lost 0 bases and J lost 6, with 8 bases in between. CDR3 length: 14 amino acids. The CDR3 is CASSQDPRDEKLFF. CDR3 coding DNA: TGCGCCAGCAGCCAAGATCCCAGGGATGAAAAACTGTTTTTT.

The V and J genes are TRBV12-3 or TRBV12-4 and TRBJ1-2; the D is unclear. Trimming took off 4 bases at V and 1 base at J, with 7 bases between the two ends. This CDR3 has 13 residues. In nucleotides, the CDR3 is TGTGCCAGCAGTTCCTCGATTAACTATGGCTACACCTTC. Translating gives CASSSSINYGYTF.

In this sample, this clonotype turned up a few times. The J gene is TRBJ1-3, the V gene TRBV28; no clear D gene. V shed 4 bases and J shed 4 bases, with 17 bases lying between them. Germline V lookup: CDR1 MDHEN, CDR2 SYDVKM. The CDR3 sequence is 16 residues long. The CDR3 protein is CASSYPLGVTGNTIYF. CDR3 in DNA: TGTGCCAGCAGTTACCCGCTTGGGGTTACCGGAAACACCATATATTTT.

This sequence joins TRBV20-1 and TRBJ1-4; TRBD1 is a possible D gene (6 bases). Germline CDR1 is DFQATT and CDR2 is SNEGSKA (reference sequence). Trimming removed 0 bases at V and 3 bases at J, with 14 bases between. The CDR3 sequence is 16 residues long. CDR3 DNA sequence: TGCAGTGCTAGAGATGTCGTGGCAGGGGCTAATGAAAAACTGTTTTTT. This translates into CSARDVVAGANEKLFF.

The chain joins TRBV9 to TRBJ1-2; D may be TRBD1 (5 bases). Trimming cost V 5 bases and J 3 bases, with 14 bases left between them. CDR1 and CDR2 from the germline V gene are SGDLS and YYNGEE. The CDR3 totals 14 residues. This chain's CDR3 is CASSEPTDHYGYTF. The CDR3 nucleotides are TGTGCCAGCAGTGAACCGACAGATCACTATGGCTACACCTTC.

This clonotype was detected a few times. The gene calls are TRBV7-2 and TRBJ1-5; TRBD1 matches at 8 bases. Germline values: CDR1 SGHTA, CDR2 FQGNSA. This CDR3 comprises 16 residues. V shed 1 base and J 4 bases; nucleotides not matched to a gene: 6. The CDR3: CASSLERTGFNQPQHF. The CDR3 DNA reads TGTGCCAGCAGCTTAGAGCGGACAGGGTTTAATCAGCCCCAGCATTTT.

In its sample, this clonotype was seen once. The chain combines TRBV20-1 with TRBJ1-1, with 8 nucleotides matching TRBD1. Losses at the gene ends were 3 bases for V and 10 bases for J; bases not matched to a gene: 16. The V gene's germline CDR1 is DFQATT and CDR2 SNEGSKA (reference sequence). The CDR3 is 15 residues long. The CDR3 protein is CSARDLSDRVFGAFF. The DNA for the CDR3 is TGCAGTGCTAGGGACCTCTCGGACAGGGTATTCGGAGCTTTCTTT.

As DNA, the CDR3 is TGTGCCACCAGTGCCCGAATTAAGACAGGGGGAACAGATACGCAGTATTTT. Its translation is CATSARIKTGGTDTQYF. The rearrangement links TRBV24-1 to TRBJ2-3; TRBD1 aligns across 9 bases. The germline CDR1 and CDR2 sequences are KGHDR and SFDVKD. The J segment lost 3 bases and the V segment lost 5 bases, leaving 11 bases of the junction unmatched. The CDR3 totals 17 residues.

The rearrangement uses TRBV12-3 or TRBV12-4 and TRBJ1-2; D is unclear. V was shortened by 5 bases and J by 1 base, with 8 bases between the two germline ends. The CDR3 is made up of 13 amino acids. The CDR3 protein is CASSHGFNYGYTF. CDR3 DNA: TGTGCCAGCAGTCACGGGTTTAACTATGGCTACACCTTC.

This clonotype was counted only a few times. The chain recombines TRBV6-2 or TRBV6-3 with TRBJ2-7, with TRBD2 identical over 7 bases. CDR3 length equals 20 residues. Trimming took 2 bases from V and 4 from J; bases not matched to a gene: 23. The V gene's germline CDR1 is MNHEY and CDR2 SVGEGT. The CDR3 sequence: CASSYPKPLGLPHWIYEQYF. Written as DNA, the CDR3 is TGTGCCAGCAGTTACCCGAAACCCTTGGGACTACCACACTGGATTTACGAGCAGTACTTC.